Listed here are 21 T cell receptor beta chains from one sample, sequenced in a study of Ad26.COV2.S vaccination and SARS-CoV-2 variants. As for treatment: roughly 18 received Ad26.COV2.S at low or high dose, single or two shots; several received placebo; per-sample allocation not given. Following the first vaccine or placebo injection, samples were taken on day 63. Using immunoSEQ multiplex PCR, the repertoire was profiled, and TCRdb retains in-frame clones only, with some absent. The sample shows around 300,000 clones, 85% to 90% of them seen only once. The source material was peripheral blood, sampled in a trial of Ad26.COV2.S vaccine versus placebo. These receptors all come from a person aged 18-65 years who received the Ad26.COV2.S COVID-19 vaccine or a placebo.

V is TRBV5-1 and J is TRBJ1-2, with TRBD1 identical over 8 bases. Germline CDR1 SGHRS, CDR2 YFSETQ. The junction had 5 bases not matched to a gene; V was cut back by 5 bases and J by 5 bases. The CDR3 is 13 amino acids. The CDR3 sequence: CASRGQGGYGYTF. CDR3 coding DNA: TGCGCCAGCAGAGGACAGGGAGGGTATGGCTACACCTTC.

In this sample, this clone turned up once. The chain combines TRBV28 with TRBJ1-1, with no clear D. The V end was cut by 2 bases, the J end by 6 bases, with 10 bases between. Germline V lookup: CDR1 MDHEN, CDR2 SYDVKM. This CDR3 has 13 residues. The CDR3 DNA is TGTGCCAGCAGTTTAAGGCTACGAGCTGAAGCTTTCTTT. Its protein is CASSLRLRAEAFF.

This chain uses TRBV28 with TRBJ1-3; tentative D call: TRBD1 (5 bases). CDR3 length equals 14 residues. Trimming shortened V by 1 base and J by 3 bases, and 7 bases separated the two germline ends. Germline-derived CDR1 and CDR2 are MDHEN and SYDVKM. CDR3 sequence: CASSLSGLGNTIYF. In nucleotides, the CDR3 is TGTGCCAGCAGTTTATCAGGGCTTGGAAACACCATATATTTT.

This clone was recorded once. V and J are TRBV11-2 and TRBJ2-7; D uncertain. Germline CDR1 and CDR2: SGHAT and FQNNGV. The CDR3 sequence is 14 residues long. The V end lost 0 bases, the J end lost 0 bases, and 6 bases lay between the germline ends. The CDR3 reads CASSLERSSYEQYF. The CDR3 DNA is TGTGCCAGCAGCTTAGAAAGGAGCTCCTACGAGCAGTACTTC. The variable domain in full, with the rest retrieved from reference TRBV11-2 and TRBJ2-7, is EAGVAQSPRYKIIEKRQSVAFWCNPISGHATLYWYQQILGQGPKLLIQFQNNGVVDDSQLPKDRFSAERLKGVDSTLKIQPAKLEDSAVYLCASSLERSSYEQYFGPGTRLTVT.

V gene TRBV29-1 combines with J gene TRBJ2-1; 10 bases line up with TRBD2. This CDR3 region has 13 residues. CDR1 and CDR2 from the germline V gene are SQVTM and ANQGSEA. J gave up 4 bases and V 7 bases, and 4 bases lay outside the gene matches. In nucleotides, the CDR3 is TGCAGCGCTGGGACTAGCGTTTACAATGAGCAGTTCTTC. Its translation: CSAGTSVYNEQFF.

The chain recombines TRBV7-9 with TRBJ1-1; 8 nucleotides align to TRBD1. CDR3 length: 14 amino acids. V was pared by 2 bases and J by 4 bases, with 3 bases of the junction left unmatched. The V gene's germline CDR1 is SEHNR and CDR2 FQNEAQ (reference sequence). The CDR3 region is CASSLTGGLTEAFF. The CDR3 DNA follows: TGTGCCAGCAGCTTAACAGGGGGGCTCACTGAAGCTTTCTTT.

The V gene is TRBV7-2, the J gene TRBJ1-2, with D tentatively TRBD1 (5 bases). The CDR3 is 13 amino acids. V was cut by 2 bases and J by 10 bases, with 14 bases left in between. Looked up from germline, CDR1 is SGHTA and CDR2 is FQGNSA. The CDR3 is CASSLSREGDYTF. CDR3 nucleotides: TGTGCCAGCAGCTTAAGCAGGGAAGGAGACTACACCTTC. The full variable domain, completed using reference TRBV7-2 and TRBJ1-2, is GAGVSQSPSNKVTEKGKDVELRCDPISGHTALYWYRQSLGQGLEFLIYFQGNSAPDKSGLPSDRFSAERTGGSVSTLTIQRTQQEDSAVYLCASSLSREGDYTFGSGTRLTVV.

This chain connects TRBV1 to TRBJ2-7; the table's D call, TRBD1, has no DNA check behind it. TRBV1 is a pseudogene locus. CDR3 length equals 13 residues. The chain's CDR3 is CTSSQDRSYEQYF. CDR3 DNA sequence: TGCACCAGCAGCCAAGACAGATCCTACGAGCAGTACTTC.

The V gene is TRBV6-2 or TRBV6-3, the J gene TRBJ1-1; D gene ambiguous. This CDR3 is 12 amino acids long. V lost 6 bases and J 7 bases, leaving 12 bases between the germline ends. Germline CDR1 MNHEY, CDR2 SVGEGT. CDR3 sequence (DNA): TGTGCCAGCAGCTGGTCTGCGAATGAAGCTTTCTTT. Protein product: CASSWSANEAFF.

The chain joins TRBV28 to TRBJ1-3; the D gene is possibly TRBD1 (5 bases). This CDR3 region has 14 residues. Germline V gene data show CDR1 as MDHEN and CDR2 as SYDVKM. The V end was cut by 3 bases, the J end by 2 bases, with 8 bases between. CDR3 protein: CASSLGEPGNTIYF. The CDR3 coding sequence is TGTGCCAGCAGTTTGGGGGAGCCTGGAAACACCATATATTTT. The full variable domain, its missing parts supplied by reference TRBV28 and TRBJ1-3, is DVKVTQSSRYLVKRTGEKVFLECVQDMDHENMFWYRQDPGLGLRLIYFSYDVKMKEKGDIPEGYSVSREKKERFSLILESASTNQTSMYLCASSLGEPGNTIYFGEGSWLTVV.

The chain employs TRBV5-6 and TRBJ2-3; D might be TRBD1 (5 bases). The CDR3 extends over 13 amino acids. Germline CDR1 is SGHDT and CDR2 is YYEEEE. V lost 4 bases to trimming and J lost 6 bases, with 12 bases between them. CDR3 DNA: TGTGCCAGCAGCGGACAAAAGAGGGATACGCAGTATTTT. This codes for CASSGQKRDTQYF. The complete variable domain, with remaining parts taken from reference TRBV5-6 and TRBJ2-3, reads DAGVTQSPTHLIKTRGQQVTLRCSPKSGHDTVSWYQQALGQGPQFIFQYYEEEERQRGNFPDRFSGHQFPNYSSELNVNALLLGDSALYLCASSGQKRDTQYFGPGTRLTVL.

This sequence joins TRBV10-3 and TRBJ1-5; no reliable D call. Germline V gives CDR1 ENHRY, CDR2 SYGVKD. Trimming left V 0 bases short and J 8 bases short, with 8 bases between. The CDR3 consists of 13 residues. This chain's CDR3 is CAISESGDEPQHF. The DNA of the CDR3 is TGTGCCATCAGTGAGTCTGGGGATGAGCCCCAGCATTTT.

J is TRBJ2-3 and V is TRBV6-1, with D possibly matching TRBD1 (6 bases). CDR1 is MNHNS and CDR2 is SASEGT in the germline V gene. The V end was cut by 4 bases, the J end by 2 bases, with 28 bases between. This CDR3 contains 20 residues. Written as DNA, the CDR3 is TGTGCCAGCAGTGCCTATCCCCAGCCAATACGGGACACGATCACAGATACGCAGTATTTT. This sequence encodes CASSAYPQPIRDTITDTQYF.

This clone was found once. The rearrangement links TRBV3-1 (or the pseudogene TRBV3-2) to TRBJ2-5; no reliable D call. The V end was cut by 0 bases, the J end by 1 base, with 0 bases between. Germline assignment: CDR1 LGHDT and CDR2 YNNKEL (reference sequence). The CDR3 has 12 residues. CDR3 amino acids: CASSQDQETQYF. As DNA, the CDR3 is TGTGCCAGCAGCCAAGACCAAGAGACCCAGTACTTC.

The chain uses TRBV24-1 and TRBJ2-1, with D uncertain. The germline V gene encodes CDR1 KGHDR and CDR2 SFDVKD. The CDR3 totals 13 residues. Trimming took 4 bases from V and 10 from J, leaving 13 bases between them. The CDR3 region has the DNA TGTGCCACCAGTGACCCACCCTGGGTCGAGCAGTTCTTC. This encodes CATSDPPWVEQFF.

V usage is TRBV7-8 and J usage is TRBJ2-3; D gene uncertain. Germline values: CDR1 SGHVS, CDR2 FQNEAQ. V lost 5 bases and J 0 bases, leaving 15 bases between the germline ends. This CDR3 spans 16 amino acids. Written as DNA, the CDR3 is TGTGCCAGCAGCGCGCGGTACAGTTCTAGCACAGATACGCAGTATTTT. It yields the protein CASSARYSSSTDTQYF.

Concerning this clone itself: Different DNA sequences within this sample yield the same CDR3. The chain uses TRBV18 and TRBJ1-2; D is ambiguous. Germline V CDR1 and CDR2: KGHSH, LQKENI. The CDR3 loop spans 14 amino acids. V lost 2 bases, J lost 1 base, and 8 bases lay in between. The DNA of the CDR3 is TGTGCCAGCTCACCAAGGGCAGATAACTATGGCTACACCTTC. Residues: CASSPRADNYGYTF.

This clone was detected a few times. The chain couples TRBV28 to TRBJ1-1; weak D call: TRBD1 (6 bases). CDR3 length: 14 amino acids. The V end was cut by 6 bases, the J end by 1 base, with 12 bases between. Germline CDR1 and CDR2: MDHEN and SYDVKM. As DNA, the CDR3 is TGTGCCAGCAGCCCCGGACAGCCGAACACTGAAGCTTTCTTT. This translates into CASSPGQPNTEAFF.

The V call is TRBV6-5, the J call TRBJ2-7, with D possibly matching TRBD2 (6 bases). The V end lost 6 bases, the J end lost 5 bases, and 17 bases lay between the germline ends. The CDR3 runs 14 residues. The V gene's germline CDR1 is MNHEY and CDR2 SVGAGI. The CDR3 loop reads CASRGGRVMDEQYF. In DNA, the CDR3 is TGTGCCAGCAGGGGGGGAAGAGTGATGGACGAGCAGTACTTC.

The chain recombines TRBV7-8 with TRBJ1-4; maybe TRBD1 (6 bases). CDR1 is SGHVS and CDR2 is FQNEAQ in the germline V gene. The CDR3 runs to 16 residues. V was clipped by 1 base and J by 4 bases, with 13 bases between them. CDR3 coding DNA: TGTGCCAGCAGCTTAGAACTTGGACAGATTAATGAAAAACTGTTTTTT. This encodes CASSLELGQINEKLFF.

The chain is built from TRBV10-1 and TRBJ1-1, with 9 bases aligning to TRBD1. After removal of 4 bases from V and 10 bases from J, the junction contained 10 bases not matched to a gene. This CDR3 is built from 14 residues. The germline CDR1 and CDR2 sequences are WNHNN and SYGVQD (reference sequence). CDR3 coding DNA: TGCGCCAGCAGTGGCCCGGGACAGGGCTCGGGAGCTTTCTTT. Protein: CASSGPGQGSGAFF.